These T cell receptor beta chains were read from a single sample in a study of T cells expressing NK-cell markers. From its re-call of the 5' RACE reads, TCRdb lists each CDR3 protein once, without DNA. In all, the sample yields hundreds of thousands of distinct CDR3 sequences. The specimen was blood T cells: a sorted CD56 or NKG2C T cell subset, CD4+ or CD8+ T cells, or bulk PBMC T cells (not recorded which). The origin of the receptors is a woman aged 18 to 75 in good health. The CDR3 runs from the conserved cysteine through the conserved F or W.

v_gene: TRBV6-2/TRBV6-3; j_gene: TRBJ2-1; CDR3aa: CASSSTPNGEQFF
v_gene: TRBV4-3; j_gene: TRBJ2-1; CDR3aa: CASSLESIFGQGFYNEQFF
v_gene: TRBV7-2; j_gene: TRBJ2-7; CDR3aa: CASSSQGWDEQYF
v_gene: TRBV23-1; j_gene: TRBJ2-1; CDR3aa: CASSHGLATSSYNEQFF
v_gene: TRBV18; j_gene: TRBJ1-1; CDR3aa: CASSPWQGEAFF
v_gene: TRBV14; j_gene: TRBJ1-6; CDR3aa: CASSQPGYNSPLHF
v_gene: TRBV6-2/TRBV6-3; j_gene: TRBJ1-1; CDR3aa: CASSTPAGYTEAFF
v_gene: TRBV7-8; j_gene: TRBJ2-7; CDR3aa: CASHEGGASYEQYF
v_gene: TRBV7-9; j_gene: TRBJ2-5; CDR3aa: CASSPEYETQYF
v_gene: TRBV20-1; j_gene: TRBJ2-1; CDR3aa: CSLASGGGYNEQFF
v_gene: TRBV4-3; j_gene: TRBJ1-3; CDR3aa: CASSQESDVGNTIYF
v_gene: TRBV2; j_gene: TRBJ2-1; CDR3aa: CASTAEVANEQFF
v_gene: TRBV5-1; j_gene: TRBJ2-1; CDR3aa: CASSPGQRASSGSYNEQFF
v_gene: TRBV19; j_gene: TRBJ2-2; CDR3aa: CASISGRGTGELFF
v_gene: TRBV4-2; j_gene: TRBJ2-3; CDR3aa: CASSSRMGTSTDTQYF
v_gene: TRBV19; j_gene: TRBJ2-2; CDR3aa: CASSTGHGRNTGELFF
v_gene: TRBV3-1; j_gene: TRBJ1-3; CDR3aa: CASSLRTGSGNTIYF
v_gene: TRBV5-1; j_gene: TRBJ2-7; CDR3aa: CASSDGLAGVMYEQYF
v_gene: TRBV5-1; j_gene: TRBJ2-5; CDR3aa: CASSWGLAGAAQETQYF
v_gene: TRBV7-2; j_gene: TRBJ2-2; CDR3aa: CASSSYAGELFF
v_gene: TRBV20-1; j_gene: TRBJ2-3; CDR3aa: CSAKLAGGPDTQYF
v_gene: TRBV18; j_gene: TRBJ1-4; CDR3aa: CASSAGTGREKLFF
v_gene: TRBV12-3/TRBV12-4; j_gene: TRBJ2-1; CDR3aa: CASSFVVLFSEQFF
v_gene: TRBV7-6; j_gene: TRBJ1-4; CDR3aa: CASSLLIPTGATNEKLFF
v_gene: TRBV12-3/TRBV12-4; j_gene: TRBJ1-1; CDR3aa: CASSSPPDSSADTEAFF
v_gene: TRBV7-3; j_gene: TRBJ2-3; CDR3aa: CASSLSRASGTDTQYF
v_gene: TRBV6-2/TRBV6-3; j_gene: TRBJ2-7; CDR3aa: CASSSRHYEQYF
v_gene: TRBV12-3/TRBV12-4; j_gene: TRBJ2-2; CDR3aa: CASSTGQGDGELFF
v_gene: TRBV19; j_gene: TRBJ2-1; CDR3aa: CASRTGPRDEQFF
v_gene: TRBV4-2; j_gene: TRBJ2-7; CDR3aa: CASSQDKLAGAGSYEQYF
v_gene: TRBV18; j_gene: TRBJ2-1; CDR3aa: CASSSPASGRYDNEQFF
v_gene: TRBV6-5; j_gene: TRBJ2-2; CDR3aa: CASSWLTGYGELFF
v_gene: TRBV28; j_gene: TRBJ1-1; CDR3aa: CASSRGAEAFF
v_gene: TRBV9; j_gene: TRBJ2-1; CDR3aa: CASSVDHGGGHSYNEQFF
v_gene: TRBV28; j_gene: TRBJ1-5; CDR3aa: CATLGGGQGANGAQHF
v_gene: TRBV5-5; j_gene: TRBJ2-3; CDR3aa: CASSFFTPDTQYF
v_gene: TRBV12-3/TRBV12-4; j_gene: TRBJ2-1; CDR3aa: CASSLGGLNAVNEQFF
v_gene: TRBV12-3/TRBV12-4; j_gene: TRBJ2-1; CDR3aa: CASSDYTYNEQFF
v_gene: TRBV7-2; j_gene: TRBJ1-5; CDR3aa: CASRPDGRNNQPQHF